This record concerns one TCR beta chain sequence. What it binds is not known. This entry belongs to a study of cytomegalovirus exposure and HLA in healthy donors. Study-level background: Earlier, 95 million to 120 million unique TCR beta sequences were recovered from 200 million or so T cells by an analysis.

A multiplex PCR was run with 60 Vbeta primers and 13 Jbeta primers. Clones were sequenced by immunoSEQ multiplex PCR, and TCRdb holds only the in-frame ones, with some missing. The sample holds 150,000 to 200,000 clones; around 79% are singletons and the top ten take more than 1.5%. Findings of the study overall: Highest at DRB1 and lowest at HLA-C, TCR association rates differed among HLA loci in a later analysis.

The clonotype was recovered from a woman aged 50 to 60 in good health and CMV-seronegative. Sequencing used PBMCs.

CDR3 sequence: CASSPDRDGYTF. Written as DNA, the CDR3 is TGTGCCAGCAGCCCGGACAGGGATGGCTACACCTTC. V and J are TRBV7-9 and TRBJ1-2; 8 bases agree with TRBD1. V shed 5 bases, J shed 6 bases, and the junction held 2 bases outside the gene matches. CDR1 and CDR2 from the germline V gene are SEHNR and FQNEAQ (reference sequence). The CDR3 is 12 residues long.